The entry that follows covers one T cell receptor (beta chain) sequence. The entry originates in a study of cytomegalovirus exposure and HLA in healthy donors. Using immunoSEQ multiplex PCR, the repertoire was profiled, and TCRdb retains in-frame clones only, with some absent. Of about 98,000 clones listed, about 90% are singletons. This TCR came from a man younger than 35 in good health and CMV-seropositive. What was sequenced was PBMCs.

The CDR3 bases are TGTGCCAGCAGCGTCCTAGCGGGAGATACCGGGGAGCTGTTTTTT. Translated: CASSVLAGDTGELFF. The V gene is TRBV9, the J gene TRBJ2-2, with 10 positions matching TRBD2. The CDR3 loop spans 15 amino acids. Germline trimming cut 2 bases from V and 5 bases from J; bases unmatched to any gene: 3. CDR1 is SGDLS, CDR2 YYNGEE, per germline.